The rows below give T cell receptor beta chains drawn from one sample of a study of T cell repertoires in cytomegalovirus infection. No cognate antigen is known for these TCRs. TCRdb recomputed calls from the reads with MiXCR, one row per CDR3 protein. Of around 900,000 distinct CDR3 sequences listed, around a third are singletons. The sample consisted of cultured CD8+ T cells from PBMCs, taken from culture after CMV antigen stimulation. The receptor source for this set is a human donor in good health (CMV status not recorded). Some clones in this sample may be carry-over from other donors' samples. Each CDR3 is given without its conserved first and last residue. The order of the fields is J gene, clone size, CDR3 length, V gene, CDR3 protein. Clone sizes are given selectively: once, few, many, or a class where the clone is expanded.

TRBJ2-7 . 14 TRBV27 ASSSVDGPLVYEQY
TRBJ2-2 few 13 TRBV7-6 ASSSLSADTGELF
TRBJ1-4 . 14 TRBV7-9 ASSVRPGQGMEKLF
TRBJ1-5 . 14 TRBV19 ASSRVRDSSNQPQH
TRBJ1-5 . 11 TRBV27 ASRDTSNQPQH
TRBJ1-2 . 11 TRBV20-1 SARDGQGYGYT
TRBJ2-3 . 15 TRBV3-1 ASSPRGPPTRPDTQY
TRBJ2-7 . 16 TRBV11-2 ASSLDLLAGGVLGEQY
TRBJ1-1 . 12 TRBV9 ASSVARGNTEAF
TRBJ1-1 . 9 TRBV5-6 VSSLGSGAF
TRBJ2-1 . 11 TRBV6-1 ASSSVWDNEQF